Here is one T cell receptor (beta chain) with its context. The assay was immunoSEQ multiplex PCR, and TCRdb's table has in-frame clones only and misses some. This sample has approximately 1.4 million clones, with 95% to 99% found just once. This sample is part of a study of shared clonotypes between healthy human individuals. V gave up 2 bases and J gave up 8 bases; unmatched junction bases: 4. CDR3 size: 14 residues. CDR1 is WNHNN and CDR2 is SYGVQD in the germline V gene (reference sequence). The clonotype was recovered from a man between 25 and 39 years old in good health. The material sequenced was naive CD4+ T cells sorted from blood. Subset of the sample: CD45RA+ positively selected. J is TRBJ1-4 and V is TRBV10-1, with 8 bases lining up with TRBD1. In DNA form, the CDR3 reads TGCGCCAGCAGTGAGGGACAGGGTCGCGAAAAACTGTTTTTT. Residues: CASSEGQGREKLFF.